The sequence of this T cell receptor (beta chain) was determined in a study of CD8 T cells in ankylosing spondylitis. TCRdb re-called the 5' RACE reads through MiXCR, storing one row per CDR3 protein. The sample holds 250,000 to 350,000 distinct CDR3 sequences; about 19% are singletons and the top ten take roughly 8%. Whole-study findings and limits: What appeared characteristic of ankylosing spondylitis blood was a TCR beta motif of eight highly homologous variants.

With 2 bases removed from V and 0 bases from J, the gap between germline ends came to 5 bases. Per the germline V gene, CDR1 is GTSNPN and CDR2 is SVGIG (reference sequence). CDR3 length equals 13 residues. There are a few counts of this clonotype. Its antigen is still unknown. Material for sequencing was blood, either unsorted or a sorted T cell fraction (not recorded which). This sequence joins TRBV30 and TRBJ1-5; no reliable D call. This sequence was found in a male donor with ankylosing spondylitis or in good health (not recorded which). The chain's CDR3 is CAWSPDSNQPQHF. DNA for the CDR3: TGTGCCTGGAGTCCAGATAGCAATCAGCCCCAGCATTTT.